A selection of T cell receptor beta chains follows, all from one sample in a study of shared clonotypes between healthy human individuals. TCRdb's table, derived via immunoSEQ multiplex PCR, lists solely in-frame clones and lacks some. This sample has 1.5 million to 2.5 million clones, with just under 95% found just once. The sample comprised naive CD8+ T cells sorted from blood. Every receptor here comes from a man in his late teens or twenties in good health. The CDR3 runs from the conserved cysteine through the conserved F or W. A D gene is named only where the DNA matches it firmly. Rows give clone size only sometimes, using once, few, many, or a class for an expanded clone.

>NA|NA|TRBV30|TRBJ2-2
CAWSSPSPGELFF
TGTGCCTGGAGTTCCCCTTCCCCCGGGGAGCTGTTTTTT
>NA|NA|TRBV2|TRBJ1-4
CASSELSDEKLFF
TGTGCCAGCAGTGAACTGTCCGATGAAAAACTGTTTTTT
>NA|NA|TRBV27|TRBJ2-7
CASSLSGDPYEQYF
TGTGCCAGCAGTTTATCGGGGGACCCCTACGAGCAGTACTTC
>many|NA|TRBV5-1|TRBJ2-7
CASSLGYEQYF
TGCGCCAGCAGCTTGGGGTACGAGCAGTACTTC
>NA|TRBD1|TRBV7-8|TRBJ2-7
CASSFADRGYEQYF
TGTGCCAGCAGCTTCGCGGACAGGGGCTACGAGCAGTACTTC
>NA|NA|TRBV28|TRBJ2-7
CASSFTVDISSYEQYF
TGTGCCAGCAGTTTTACCGTGGACATAAGCTCCTACGAGCAGTACTTC
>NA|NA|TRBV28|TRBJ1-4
CASSFEVGATNEKLFF
TGTGCCAGCAGTTTCGAAGTCGGGGCAACTAATGAAAAACTGTTTTTT
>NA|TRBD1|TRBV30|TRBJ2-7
CAWSFTGQGVFYEQYF
TGTGCCTGGAGTTTCACGGGGCAGGGGGTTTTCTACGAGCAGTACTTC
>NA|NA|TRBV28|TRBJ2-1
CASSLRGPYNEQFF
TGTGCCAGCAGCTTGAGGGGTCCCTACAATGAGCAGTTCTTC
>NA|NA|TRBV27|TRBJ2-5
CASSFVGEETQYF
TGTGCCAGCAGTTTTGTCGGAGAAGAGACCCAGTACTTC
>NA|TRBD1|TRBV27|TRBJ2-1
CASSLISGQGGEQFF
TGTGCCAGCAGTTTAATTTCAGGACAGGGAGGTGAGCAGTTCTTC
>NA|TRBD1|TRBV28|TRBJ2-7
CASSLETGIEQYF
TGTGCCAGCAGTTTAGAGACAGGGATCGAGCAGTACTTC
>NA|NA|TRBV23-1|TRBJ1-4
CASGGRFGPDEKLFF
TGCGCCAGCGGGGGGCGGTTTGGCCCGGATGAAAAACTGTTTTTT
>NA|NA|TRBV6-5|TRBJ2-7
CASSYSEGPNEQYF
TGTGCCAGCAGTTACTCGGAGGGACCGAACGAGCAGTACTTC
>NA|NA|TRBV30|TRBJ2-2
CAWSLLGIPGELFF
TGTGCCTGGAGTCTCCTAGGGATCCCCGGGGAGCTGTTTTTT
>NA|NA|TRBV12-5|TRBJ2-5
CASGVTGRQETQYF
TGTGCTAGTGGCGTCACAGGGAGACAAGAGACCCAGTACTTC
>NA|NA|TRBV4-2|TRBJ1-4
CASSQEEGDTKLFF
TGTGCCAGCAGCCAAGAAGAGGGGGATACTAAACTGTTTTTT
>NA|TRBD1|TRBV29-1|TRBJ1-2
CSVGGGVGRSYGYTF
TGCAGCGTTGGAGGGGGCGTCGGCAGGTCATATGGCTACACCTTC
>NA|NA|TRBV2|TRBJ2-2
CASSERAGTGELFF
TGTGCCAGCAGTGAAAGGGCAGGGACTGGGGAGCTGTTTTTT
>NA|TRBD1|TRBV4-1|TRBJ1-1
CASSLMGTGMNTEAFF
TGCGCCAGCAGCCTTATGGGGACAGGGATGAACACTGAAGCTTTCTTT
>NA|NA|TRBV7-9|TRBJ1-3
CASSSPLQGSTGNTIYF
TGTGCCAGCAGCTCACCCTTGCAGGGGTCGACTGGAAACACCATATATTTT
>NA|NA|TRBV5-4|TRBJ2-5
CASSLGGLQETQYF
TGTGCCAGCAGCTTGGGAGGGCTCCAAGAGACCCAGTACTTC
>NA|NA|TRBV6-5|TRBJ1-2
CASSATPSRYGYTF
TGTGCCAGCAGTGCGACCCCAAGTAGATATGGCTACACCTTC
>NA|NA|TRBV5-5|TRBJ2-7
CASSFPQGIYYEQYF
TGTGCCAGCAGCTTCCCACAGGGTATTTACTACGAGCAGTACTTC
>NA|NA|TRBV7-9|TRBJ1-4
CASSSKWEKLFF
TGTGCCAGCAGCTCTAAATGGGAAAAACTGTTTTTT
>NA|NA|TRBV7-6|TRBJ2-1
CASSLRGAEFNEQFF
TGTGCCAGCAGCTTGAGGGGGGCTGAGTTCAATGAGCAGTTCTTC
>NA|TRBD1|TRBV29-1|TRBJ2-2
CSVWTGSTGELFF
TGCAGCGTTTGGACAGGCAGCACCGGGGAGCTGTTTTTT
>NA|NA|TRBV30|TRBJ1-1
CAWSLVVAEAFF
TGTGCCTGGAGTCTCGTGGTTGCTGAAGCTTTCTTT
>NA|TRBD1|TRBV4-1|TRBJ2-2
CASSHVYRDPGGTGELFF
TGCGCCAGCAGCCACGTCTACCGGGACCCAGGGGGAACCGGGGAGCTGTTTTTT
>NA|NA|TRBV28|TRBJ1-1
CASSLHSLELNTEAFF
TGTGCCAGCAGCCTCCACTCATTGGAATTGAACACTGAAGCTTTCTTT
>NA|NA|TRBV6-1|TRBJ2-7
CASSERSQGRYLSYEQYF
TGTGCCAGCAGTGAAAGGAGCCAGGGGCGATACCTCTCCTACGAGCAGTACTTC
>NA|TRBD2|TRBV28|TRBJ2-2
CASSLPTSGIHTGELFF
TGTGCCAGCAGTTTGCCCACTAGCGGGATCCACACCGGGGAGCTGTTTTTT